This TCR beta chain stems from a study of identical twins. This clonotype was observed a single time. TCRdb ran MiXCR on the 5' RACE reads and lists one entry per CDR3 protein. The sample records approximately 94,000 distinct CDR3 sequences, roughly 6% being singletons. The sequence was collected from a woman aged 50 to 65 in good health. Sequenced sample: memory T cells sorted from blood.

The CDR3 DNA reads TGTGCCTGGAGTGTAATCGGGAGGGCCACAGATACGCAGTATTTT. Residues: CAWSVIGRATDTQYF. The chain uses TRBV30 and TRBJ2-3, with TRBD2 matching 8 bases. The CDR3 is 15 amino acids. Unmatched junction bases numbered 4, after V lost 0 bases and J lost 2 bases. Germline lookup yields CDR1 GTSNPN and CDR2 SVGIG (reference sequence).